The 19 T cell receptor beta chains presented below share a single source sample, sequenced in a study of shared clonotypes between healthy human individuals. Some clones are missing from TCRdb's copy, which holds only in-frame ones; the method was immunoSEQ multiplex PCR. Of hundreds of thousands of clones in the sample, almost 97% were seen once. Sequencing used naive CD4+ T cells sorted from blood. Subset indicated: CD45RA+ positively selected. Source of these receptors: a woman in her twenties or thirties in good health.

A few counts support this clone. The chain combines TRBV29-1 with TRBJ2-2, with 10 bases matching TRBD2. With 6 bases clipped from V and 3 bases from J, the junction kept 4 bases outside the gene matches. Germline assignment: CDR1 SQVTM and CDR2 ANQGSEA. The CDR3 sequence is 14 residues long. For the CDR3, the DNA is TGCAGCGTGATTAGCGGGAGGTACACCGGGGAGCTGTTTTTT. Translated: CSVISGRYTGELFF.

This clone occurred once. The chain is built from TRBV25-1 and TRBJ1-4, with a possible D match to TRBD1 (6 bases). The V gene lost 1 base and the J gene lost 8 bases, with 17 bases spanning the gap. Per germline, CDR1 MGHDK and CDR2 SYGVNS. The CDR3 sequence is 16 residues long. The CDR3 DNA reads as TGTGCCAGCAGTGAATCCGGAGGGGGGTATGGGGAAAAACTGTTTTTT. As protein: CASSESGGGYGEKLFF.

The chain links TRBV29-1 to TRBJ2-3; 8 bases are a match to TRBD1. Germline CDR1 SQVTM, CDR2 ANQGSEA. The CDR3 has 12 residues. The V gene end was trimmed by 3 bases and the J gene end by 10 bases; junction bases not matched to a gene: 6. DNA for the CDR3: TGCAGCGTTGACAAGGGACAGGTCTCGCAGTATTTT. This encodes CSVDKGQVSQYF.

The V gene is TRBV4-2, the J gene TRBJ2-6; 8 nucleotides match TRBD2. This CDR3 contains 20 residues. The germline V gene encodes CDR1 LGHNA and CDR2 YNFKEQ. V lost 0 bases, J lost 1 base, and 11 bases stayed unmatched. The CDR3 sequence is CASSQEAIRGGRSGANVLTF. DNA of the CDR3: TGTGCCAGCAGCCAAGAAGCCATACGGGGGGGCAGGTCTGGGGCCAACGTCCTGACTTTC.

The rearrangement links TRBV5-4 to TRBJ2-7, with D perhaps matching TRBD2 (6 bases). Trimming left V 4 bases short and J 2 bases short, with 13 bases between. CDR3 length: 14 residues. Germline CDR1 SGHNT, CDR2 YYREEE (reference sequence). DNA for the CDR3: TGTGCCAGCAGCGCTGGGCGGGAAGCCTACGAGCAGTACTTC. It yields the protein CASSAGREAYEQYF.

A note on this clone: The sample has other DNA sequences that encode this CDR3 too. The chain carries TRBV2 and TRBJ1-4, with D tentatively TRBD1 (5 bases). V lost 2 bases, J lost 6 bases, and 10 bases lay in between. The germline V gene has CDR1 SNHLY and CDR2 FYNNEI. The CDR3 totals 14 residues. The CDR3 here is CASSEQGADEKLFF. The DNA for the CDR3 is TGTGCCAGCAGTGAACAGGGAGCCGATGAAAAACTGTTTTTT.

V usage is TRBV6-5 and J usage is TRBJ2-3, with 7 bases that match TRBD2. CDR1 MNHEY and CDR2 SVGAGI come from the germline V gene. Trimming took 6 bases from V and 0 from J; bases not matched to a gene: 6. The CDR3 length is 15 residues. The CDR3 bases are TGTGCCAGCAGCCCATCGGGGGGTAGCACAGATACGCAGTATTTT. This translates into CASSPSGGSTDTQYF.

The CDR3 loop is CASRLGAEAFF. DNA of the CDR3: TGTGCCAGCAGACTAGGCGCTGAAGCTTTCTTT. The chain links TRBV27 to TRBJ1-1; D gene uncertain. Per the germline V gene, CDR1 is MNHEY and CDR2 is SMNVEV (reference sequence). CDR3 size: 11 residues. Trimming removed 6 bases from V and 6 bases from J, with 8 bases in between.

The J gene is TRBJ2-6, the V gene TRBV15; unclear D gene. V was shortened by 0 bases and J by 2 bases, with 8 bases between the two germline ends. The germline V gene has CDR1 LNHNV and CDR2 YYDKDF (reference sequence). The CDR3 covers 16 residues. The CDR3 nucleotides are TGTGCCACCAGCAGAGATCGAGCCGCTGGGGCCAACGTCCTGACTTTC. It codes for CATSRDRAAGANVLTF.

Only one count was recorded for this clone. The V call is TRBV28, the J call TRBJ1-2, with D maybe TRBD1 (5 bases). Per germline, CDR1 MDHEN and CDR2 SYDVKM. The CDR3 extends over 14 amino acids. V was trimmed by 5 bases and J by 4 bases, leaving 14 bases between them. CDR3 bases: TGTGCCAGCAGTCCGGGACGTTCGTTCTATGGCTACACCTTC. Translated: CASSPGRSFYGYTF.

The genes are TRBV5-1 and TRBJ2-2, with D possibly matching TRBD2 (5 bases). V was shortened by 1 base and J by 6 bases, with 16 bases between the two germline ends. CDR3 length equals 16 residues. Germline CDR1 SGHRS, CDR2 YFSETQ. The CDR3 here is CASSLRSLAVAGELFF. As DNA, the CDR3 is TGCGCCAGCAGCTTGAGAAGTCTAGCCGTGGCCGGGGAGCTGTTTTTT.

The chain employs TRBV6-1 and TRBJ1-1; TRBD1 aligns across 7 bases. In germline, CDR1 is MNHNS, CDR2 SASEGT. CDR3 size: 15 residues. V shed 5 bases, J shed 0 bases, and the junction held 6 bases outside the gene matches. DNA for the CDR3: TGTGCCAGCAGTTGGACAGGAACCATGAACACTGAAGCTTTCTTT. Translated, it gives CASSWTGTMNTEAFF.

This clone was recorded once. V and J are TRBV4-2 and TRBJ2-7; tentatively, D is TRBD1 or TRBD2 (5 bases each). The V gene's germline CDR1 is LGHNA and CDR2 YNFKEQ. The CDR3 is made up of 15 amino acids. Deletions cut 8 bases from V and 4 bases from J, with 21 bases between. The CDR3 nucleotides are TGTGCCAGCCGAGCGACCGGGACCCCCAGGTACGAGCAGTACTTC. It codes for CASRATGTPRYEQYF.

The CDR3 region is CASSLAGSGSANEQFF. CDR3 coding DNA: TGTGCCAGCAGCTTAGCAGGATCTGGCTCCGCCAATGAGCAGTTCTTC. The V gene is TRBV11-1, the J gene TRBJ2-1; D is unclear. The CDR3 spans 16 residues. Germline CDR1 SGHAT, CDR2 FQDESV (reference sequence). Trimming took 0 bases from V and 6 from J, leaving 15 bases between them.

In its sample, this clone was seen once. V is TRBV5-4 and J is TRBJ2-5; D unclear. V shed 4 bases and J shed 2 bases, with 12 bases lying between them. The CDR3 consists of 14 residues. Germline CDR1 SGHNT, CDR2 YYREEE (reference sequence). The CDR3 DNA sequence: TGTGCCAGCAGCCAGTGGACGGAGCAAGAGACCCAGTACTTC. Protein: CASSQWTEQETQYF.

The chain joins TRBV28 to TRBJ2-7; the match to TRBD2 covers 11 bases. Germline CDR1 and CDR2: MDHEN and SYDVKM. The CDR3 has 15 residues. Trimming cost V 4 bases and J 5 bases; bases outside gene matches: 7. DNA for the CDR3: TGTGCCAGCAGTTCCATAGCGGGAGGGGCCCACGAGCAGTACTTC. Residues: CASSSIAGGAHEQYF.

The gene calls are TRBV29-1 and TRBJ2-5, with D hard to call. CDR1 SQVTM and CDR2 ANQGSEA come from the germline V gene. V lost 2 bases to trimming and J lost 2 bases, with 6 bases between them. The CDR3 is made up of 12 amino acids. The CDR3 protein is CSVERQQETQYF. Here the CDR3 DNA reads TGCAGCGTTGAACGGCAGCAAGAGACCCAGTACTTC.

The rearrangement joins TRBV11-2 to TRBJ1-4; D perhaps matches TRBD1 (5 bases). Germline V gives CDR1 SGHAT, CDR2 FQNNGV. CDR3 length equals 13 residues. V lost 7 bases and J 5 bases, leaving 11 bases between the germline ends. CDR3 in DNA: TGTGCCAGCACAGGGAGGGAGAATGAAAAACTGTTTTTT. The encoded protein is CASTGRENEKLFF.

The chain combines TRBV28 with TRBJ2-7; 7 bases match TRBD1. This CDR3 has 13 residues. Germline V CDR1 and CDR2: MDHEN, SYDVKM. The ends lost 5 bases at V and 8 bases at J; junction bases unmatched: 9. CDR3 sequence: CASSLTGSRQQYF. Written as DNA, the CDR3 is TGTGCCAGCAGTCTGACAGGGAGCAGGCAGCAGTACTTC.